Shown below are 12 T cell receptor beta chains from a single sample sequenced in a study of CD8 T cells in Susac syndrome. cDNA came from around 0.54 to 1 ug RNA primed by random hexamers. Via MiXCR, TCRdb re-called the immunoSEQ multiplex PCR reads, giving one row per CDR3 protein. This sample has under 200,000 distinct CDR3 sequences, with roughly 96% found just once. Sequencing was performed on CD4+ T cells from PBMCs. These receptors came from a human donor in good health.

The gene calls are TRBV30 and TRBJ2-1, with 9 bases matching TRBD2. Germline V gene data show CDR1 as GTSNPN and CDR2 as SVGIG (reference sequence). The V segment lost 3 bases and the J segment 4 bases; nucleotides outside the gene matches: 16. CDR3 length equals 18 residues. In DNA, the CDR3 is TGTGCCTGGAGCAGGGGACTAGCACGAACCGAGGGTTACAATGAGCAGTTCTTC. Translated, it gives CAWSRGLARTEGYNEQFF. Looking up the rest from reference TRBV30 and TRBJ2-1 gives the full variable domain: SQTIHQWPATLVQPVGSPLSLECTVEGTSNPNLYWYRQAAGRGLQLLFYSVGIGQISSEVPQNLSASRPQDRQFILSSKKLLLSDSGFYLCAWSRGLARTEGYNEQFFGPGTRLTVL.

J is TRBJ2-7 and V is TRBV30; D gene unclear. The V end was cut by 3 bases, the J end by 2 bases, with 8 bases between. This CDR3 comprises 12 residues. Germline-derived CDR1 and CDR2 are GTSNPN and SVGIG (reference sequence). The CDR3 reads CAWSLRAYEQYV. DNA of the CDR3: TGTGCCTGGAGCCTAAGGGCCTACGAGCAGTACGTC.

This clonotype showed up just once. The chain uses TRBV29-1 and TRBJ2-6; D gene unclear. Germline assignment: CDR1 SQVTM and CDR2 ANQGSEA. V lost 7 bases to trimming and J lost 0 bases, with 7 bases between them. This CDR3 is built from 13 residues. The CDR3, as DNA: TGCAGCGGTAGTGTCTCTGGGGCCAACGTCCTGACTTTC. Translating it yields CSGSVSGANVLTF.

The chain has TRBV30 and TRBJ1-1, with a possible D match to TRBD1 (6 bases). Germline V gene data show CDR1 as GTSNPN and CDR2 as SVGIG (reference sequence). This CDR3 contains 12 residues. The V end was cut by 1 base, the J end by 8 bases, with 11 bases between. The CDR3 DNA sequence: TGTGCCTGGAGTGAGGACAGTCCCGAAGCTTTCTTT. Protein sequence: CAWSEDSPEAFF.

The chain carries TRBV30 and TRBJ2-1; no clear D gene. Germline CDR1 and CDR2: GTSNPN and SVGIG (reference sequence). The CDR3 runs to 10 residues. Trimming removed 0 bases at V and 7 bases at J, with 1 base between. The CDR3 DNA reads as TGTGCCTGGAGTGTGAATGAGCAGTTCTTC. It translates to CAWSVNEQFF.

This clonotype was counted once. This chain joins TRBV12-3 or TRBV12-4 and TRBJ2-1; D possibly corresponds to TRBD2 (5 bases). V was shortened by 5 bases and J by 11 bases, with 19 bases between the two germline ends. The CDR3 loop spans 14 amino acids. The CDR3 DNA reads as TGTGCCAGCAGTCTCCAAAGGGCAGCGGCCAAGCAGTTCTTC. Translated, it gives CASSLQRAAAKQFF.

This clonotype was counted once. A junction end diverges from the germline sequence, so it may reflect a read error. The V call is TRBV19, the J call TRBJ2-1, with D unclear. The CDR3 runs 13 residues. The germline V gene encodes CDR1 LNHDA and CDR2 SQIVND (reference sequence). The CDR3 is CASSISYYNEQFF. CDR3 DNA: TGTGCCAGCAGTATCTCATACTACAATGAGCAGTTCTTC. Variable domain in full (rest from reference TRBV19 and TRBJ2-1): DGGITQSPKYLFRKEGQNVTLSCEQNLNHDAMYWYRQDPGQGLRLIYYSQIVNDFQKGDIAEGYSVSREKKESFPLTVTSAQKNPTAFYLCASSISYYNEQFFGPGTRLTVL.

The J gene is TRBJ2-5, the V gene TRBV15; D is possibly TRBD1 or TRBD2 (5 bases each). Trimming shortened V by 0 bases and J by 5 bases, and 13 bases separated the two germline ends. The CDR3 covers 15 residues. Germline loops: CDR1 LNHNV, CDR2 YYDKDF (reference sequence). The CDR3 sequence is CATSRDLLGRETQYF. CDR3 sequence (DNA): TGTGCCACCAGCAGAGATCTCCTGGGACGCGAGACCCAGTACTTC.

The chain is built from TRBV30 and TRBJ2-1, with a possible D match to TRBD2 (6 bases). The germline V and J ends were trimmed by 2 bases and 9 bases, with 14 bases remaining between them. The CDR3 consists of 13 residues. Germline CDR1 reads GTSNPN; CDR2 reads SVGIG (reference sequence). The DNA of the CDR3 is TGTGCCTGGAGTTATGAAGGTAGCGGTGAGCAGTTCTTC. This sequence encodes CAWSYEGSGEQFF.

The V gene is TRBV20-1, the J gene TRBJ1-5; a weak D match, TRBD1 (5 bases). V was shortened by 8 bases and J by 4 bases, with 12 bases between the two germline ends. This CDR3 is 12 amino acids long. Looked up from germline, CDR1 is DFQATT and CDR2 is SNEGSKA (reference sequence). In DNA form, the CDR3 reads TGCAGTTCCCGGCGGGGGAATCAGCCCCAGCATTTT. Its translation: CSSRRGNQPQHF.

The chain joins TRBV5-4 to TRBJ2-7; 8 bases map to TRBD2. Germline loops: CDR1 SGHNT, CDR2 YYREEE (reference sequence). After removal of 0 bases from V and 6 bases from J, the junction contained 14 bases not matched to a gene. The CDR3 has 17 amino acids. The CDR3: CASSLGTGTRASGEQYV. The CDR3 region has the DNA TGTGCCAGCAGCTTGGGGACCGGGACTAGGGCTTCCGGCGAGCAGTACGTC.

The chain combines TRBV2 with TRBJ2-7; D might be TRBD1 (5 bases). V shed 1 base and J shed 3 bases, with 13 bases lying between them. The CDR3 covers 15 residues. CDR1 is SNHLY and CDR2 is FYNNEI in the germline V gene. The CDR3 nucleotides read TGTGCCAGCAGTGAAGGACAGCCACAACTCTACGAGCAGTACGTC. It specifies CASSEGQPQLYEQYV.